These 23 T cell receptor beta chains came from one sample sequenced in a study of coeliac disease. The repertoire was sequenced with immunoSEQ multiplex PCR; TCRdb's copy has only in-frame clones and lacks some. The sample has more than 3,500 clones, about 63% seen once. The material sequenced was intraepithelial lymphocytes from the gut. Receptor source: a human donor with active celiac disease.

The chain joins TRBV29-1 to TRBJ2-7; TRBD2 is a possible D gene (5 bases). This CDR3 has 14 residues. Germline V gene data show CDR1 as SQVTM and CDR2 as ANQGSEA. V was cut by 3 bases and J by 2 bases, with 14 bases left in between. The CDR3 DNA reads TGCAGCGTTGAGTTCGTCGGGGAAACCTACGAGCAGTACTTC. Translating it yields CSVEFVGETYEQYF.

V and J are TRBV6-5 and TRBJ1-1; TRBD1 matches at 8 bases. V was clipped by 0 bases and J by 5 bases; unmatched bases: 8. Germline values: CDR1 MNHEY, CDR2 SVGAGI. The CDR3 loop spans 16 amino acids. CDR3 protein: CASSYSGQGARTEAFF. The CDR3 coding sequence is TGTGCCAGCAGTTACTCGGGTCAGGGGGCGAGGACTGAAGCTTTCTTT.

The chain employs TRBV7-8 and TRBJ2-6; D gene uncertain. The CDR3 contains 14 residues. Deletions cut 5 bases from V and 1 base from J, with 6 bases between. The germline gives CDR1 SGHVS, CDR2 FQNEAQ. This CDR3 is CASSPVSGANVLTF. The CDR3 region has the DNA TGTGCCAGCAGCCCGGTGTCTGGGGCCAACGTCCTGACTTTC.

The chain couples TRBV4-1 to TRBJ2-7; 9 bases agree with TRBD1. Trimming at V came to 3 bases and at J to 5 bases, leaving 5 bases not matched to a gene. The CDR3 length is 14 residues. Germline assignment: CDR1 MGHRA and CDR2 YSYEKL. DNA of the CDR3: TGCGCCAGCAGCCAGGGACAGGGAGGCGACGAGCAGTACTTC. It specifies CASSQGQGGDEQYF.

Only a few counts were recorded for this clone. The J gene is TRBJ1-2, the V gene TRBV4-1; perhaps TRBD1 as D (6 bases). CDR3 length equals 14 residues. V was shortened by 4 bases and J by 1 base, with 10 bases between the two germline ends. In germline, CDR1 is MGHRA, CDR2 YSYEKL. CDR3 nucleotides: TGCGCCAGCAGCCGCGGACAGAGTAACTATGGCTACACCTTC. This sequence encodes CASSRGQSNYGYTF.

Only a few counts were recorded for this clone. J is TRBJ2-2 and V is TRBV6-5; 7 bases map to TRBD2. The V gene's germline CDR1 is MNHEY and CDR2 SVGAGI. V lost 4 bases to trimming and J lost 5 bases; unmatched junction nucleotides: 1. The CDR3 length is 13 residues. CDR3 residues: CASSSGGTGELFF. The CDR3 DNA follows: TGTGCCAGCAGTTCCGGGGGGACCGGGGAGCTGTTTTTT.

The chain has TRBV28 and TRBJ2-1, with D possibly matching TRBD1 (5 bases). The CDR3 runs to 15 residues. Trimming left V 2 bases short and J 0 bases short, with 8 bases between. Germline V gives CDR1 MDHEN, CDR2 SYDVKM. As DNA, the CDR3 is TGTGCCAGCAGTTTAACTGGGGCCTCCTACAATGAGCAGTTCTTC. Translation: CASSLTGASYNEQFF.

This clone was recorded only once. The gene calls are TRBV4-1 and TRBJ2-4, with D perhaps matching TRBD2 (6 bases). Between the trimmed V and J ends, which lost 2 bases and 6 bases, there was a span of 14 bases. The CDR3 has 15 amino acids. In germline, CDR1 is MGHRA, CDR2 YSYEKL. CDR3 nucleotide sequence: TGCGCCAGCAGCCAAAGTAGGGAGGTTGGAAACATTCAGTACTTC. Translating gives CASSQSREVGNIQYF.

Notes on this clone: Compared with germline, one end of the junction differs, possibly owing to a read error. The chain uses TRBV6-1 and TRBJ2-2, with 8 bases aligning to TRBD2. The germline CDR1 and CDR2 sequences are MNHNS and SASEGT. The CDR3 spans 16 residues. The CDR3 coding sequence is TGTGCCAGCAGTGGCGGACTAGCCCCGAACACCGGGCAGCTGTCTTTT. Its translation: CASSGGLAPNTGQLSF.

This clone came up once. This chain links TRBV27 with TRBJ2-2; maybe TRBD2 (5 bases). Germline CDR1 and CDR2: MNHEY and SMNVEV (reference sequence). The CDR3 extends over 14 amino acids. V shed 5 bases and J shed 2 bases, with 9 bases lying between them. This chain's CDR3 is CASSPGSNTGELFF. The CDR3 DNA sequence: TGTGCCAGCAGTCCGGGAAGCAACACCGGGGAGCTGTTTTTT.

In its sample, this clone ranks as medium-sized. This chain connects TRBV28 to TRBJ1-4; weak D call: TRBD1 (5 bases). The CDR3 has 15 residues. V lost 7 bases and J lost 4, with 16 bases in between. Germline-derived CDR1 and CDR2 are MDHEN and SYDVKM. Here the CDR3 reads CASNLGAEDNEKLFF. Written as DNA, the CDR3 is TGTGCCAGCAACCTAGGGGCGGAAGATAATGAAAAACTGTTTTTT.

The V call is TRBV4-3, the J call TRBJ2-3, with D tentatively TRBD1 (6 bases). CDR3 length: 17 amino acids. Germline CDR1 LGHNA, CDR2 YSLEER. V lost 5 bases, J lost 3 bases, and 21 bases lay in between. The CDR3 loop reads CASSKSSGAGETDTQYF. The DNA of the CDR3 is TGCGCCAGCAGCAAAAGTTCTGGGGCAGGGGAGACAGATACGCAGTATTTT.

The rearrangement links TRBV6-5 to TRBJ2-7; TRBD1 is a possible D gene (6 bases). V lost 5 bases and J 4 bases, leaving 9 bases between the germline ends. The germline CDR1 and CDR2 sequences are MNHEY and SVGAGI. This CDR3 comprises 12 residues. For the CDR3, the DNA is TGTGCCAGCAGTGGCGACAGGTACGAGCAGTACTTC. Translation gives CASSGDRYEQYF.

This sequence joins TRBV5-3 and TRBJ1-2, with D possibly TRBD1 on 6 matching bases. TRBV5-3 counts as an open reading frame of uncertain function. V lost 4 bases and J lost 10, with 11 bases in between. The CDR3 sequence is 11 residues long. CDR3 protein: CARSTTGPYTF. The CDR3 nucleotides read TGTGCCAGAAGCACGACAGGTCCCTACACCTTC.

This chain joins TRBV28 and TRBJ1-4, with D perhaps TRBD1 (5 bases). The length of the CDR3 is 16 residues. The V end lost 2 bases, the J end lost 0 bases, and 10 bases lay between the germline ends. Germline CDR1 is MDHEN and CDR2 is SYDVKM. The chain's CDR3 is CASSLLTDPTNEKLFF. The CDR3 coding sequence is TGTGCCAGCAGTTTACTGACAGATCCAACTAATGAAAAACTGTTTTTT.

This chain uses TRBV27 with TRBJ2-5; D is uncertain. This CDR3 has 13 amino acids. Trimming cost V 5 bases and J 7 bases, with 14 bases left between them. Germline V lookup: CDR1 MNHEY, CDR2 SMNVEV (reference sequence). CDR3 in amino acids: CASSPNPPGTQYF. In nucleotides, the CDR3 is TGTGCCAGCAGTCCCAATCCCCCGGGGACCCAGTACTTC.

The chain couples TRBV10-2 to TRBJ1-2; TRBD1 agrees at 7 bases. The V and J ends lost 1 base and 0 bases, in that order; junction bases with no gene match: 2. The CDR3 consists of 15 residues. Germline loops: CDR1 WSHSY, CDR2 SAAADI. In DNA, the CDR3 is TGCGCCAGCAGTGAGTACAGGGGACCTAACTATGGCTACACCTTC. As protein: CASSEYRGPNYGYTF.

The V gene is TRBV10-3, the J gene TRBJ2-1; TRBD2 matches 10 bases. V gave up 2 bases and J gave up 4 bases; unmatched junction bases: 2. CDR1 is ENHRY, CDR2 SYGVKD, per germline. The CDR3 sequence is 15 residues long. CDR3 in DNA: TGTGCCATCAGTGAGCTAGCGGGAGAATACAATGAGCAGTTCTTC. Translated, it gives CAISELAGEYNEQFF.

This clone was found once. In the same sample, other DNA sequences code for this CDR3. The chain recombines TRBV7-3 with TRBJ2-1, with 9 positions matching TRBD2. The length of the CDR3 is 15 residues. Germline V gene data show CDR1 as SGHTA and CDR2 as FQGTGA. The J segment lost 4 bases and the V segment lost 6 bases, leaving 7 bases of the junction unmatched. CDR3 coding DNA: TGTGCCAGCAGTCCTAATAGCGGGAGTTACAATGAGCAGTTCTTC. Protein: CASSPNSGSYNEQFF.

The chain employs TRBV27 and TRBJ2-7; 8 bases are shared with TRBD1. CDR3 size: 14 residues. From germline, CDR1 is MNHEY and CDR2 SMNVEV (reference sequence). J was trimmed by 3 bases and V by 6 bases; bases with no gene match: 7. CDR3 loop: CASRPGQVNYEQYF. The CDR3 DNA reads TGTGCCAGCAGACCGGGACAGGTAAACTACGAGCAGTACTTC.

The CDR3 region has the DNA TGTGCCAGCAGCTTGGGTATAGCGGGCACCGGGGAGCTGTTTTTT. Its translation: CASSLGIAGTGELFF. The chain employs TRBV7-6 and TRBJ2-2; 7 bases fit TRBD2. The V gene's germline CDR1 is SGHVS and CDR2 FNYEAQ. CDR3 length equals 15 residues. Germline trimming cut 3 bases from V and 4 bases from J; bases unmatched to any gene: 5. Full variable domain (rest looked up from reference TRBV7-6 and TRBJ2-2): GAGVSQSPRYKVTKRGQDVALRCDPISGHVSLYWYRQALGQGPEFLTYFNYEAQQDKSGLPNDRFSAERPEGSISTLTIQRTEQRDSAMYRCASSLGIAGTGELFFGEGSRLTVL.

The chain combines TRBV7-6 with TRBJ1-5; the D is unclear. Germline CDR1 reads SGHVS; CDR2 reads FNYEAQ. The length of the CDR3 is 16 residues. V was trimmed by 2 bases and J by 3 bases, leaving 14 bases between them. DNA of the CDR3: TGTGCCAGCAGCTTACTCAACGGACTACACAATCAGCCCCAGCATTTT. It encodes CASSLLNGLHNQPQHF.

This clone was picked up a small number of times. The genes are TRBV4-1 and TRBJ2-2; D may be TRBD2 (6 bases). CDR1 and CDR2 from the germline V gene are MGHRA and YSYEKL. The V end was cut by 4 bases, the J end by 8 bases, with 14 bases between. This CDR3 region has 14 residues. The CDR3 bases are TGCGCCAGCAGCCTTTATAGCGGTTTGGGGGAGCTGTTTTTT. As protein: CASSLYSGLGELFF.